One sample yielded the 25 T cell receptor beta chains listed below, sequenced in a study of early T cells in non-severe SARS-CoV-2 infection (dated by TCRdb to the early 2020s). Libraries were constructed by 5' RACE. This sample was sequenced with a NextSeq 500. Using fastp trimming at Q25 and MiXCR clonotype assembly, TCRdb reanalyzed the public sequencing data and kept in-frame beta chains. Every entry covers one CDR3 protein and lists the most common genes and DNA from its rows. Across this sample there are 90,000 to 130,000 distinct CDR3 sequences, with around an eighth seen only once. Of the sample, 3% to 4.5% is held by the ten largest clones. The sequenced sample was whole blood, obtained at baseline. The receptors were gathered from an adult who was a healthcare worker with PCR-confirmed SARS-CoV-2 infection or an uninfected control (not recorded which).

This clonotype was detected many times. The chain is built from TRBV29-1 and TRBJ1-1; D perhaps matches TRBD1 (6 bases). CDR3 size: 16 residues. Between the trimmed V and J ends, which lost 2 bases and 5 bases, there was a span of 21 bases. Germline V CDR1 and CDR2: SQVTM, ANQGSEA. The CDR3 region is CSVEPRPRGKRTEAFF. The CDR3 DNA is TGCAGCGTTGAACCCCGACCCAGGGGCAAGCGGACTGAAGCTTTCTTT.

The table lists this clonotype with a few counts. The genes are TRBV6-5 and TRBJ2-7, with 15 bases aligning to TRBD2. Trimming took 10 bases from V and 3 from J; bases not matched to a gene: 13. CDR1 is MNHEY and CDR2 is SVGAGI in the germline V gene. The CDR3 is 17 residues long. The CDR3 nucleotides are TGTGCCACCCAGGTGGGACTAGCGGGGGGAATATTCTACGAGCAGTACTTC. Translated: CATQVGLAGGIFYEQYF.

This clonotype was recorded at least ten times. The rearrangement joins TRBV28 to TRBJ1-5; D gene ambiguous. The V end was cut by 5 bases, the J end by 4 bases, with 3 bases between. The CDR3 runs to 11 residues. The germline CDR1 and CDR2 sequences are MDHEN and SYDVKM. The CDR3 loop is CASSRNQPQHF. DNA for the CDR3: TGTGCCAGCAGTCGGAATCAGCCCCAGCATTTT.

In this sample, this clonotype turned up many times. The V gene is TRBV5-1, the J gene TRBJ2-3, with D unresolved. This CDR3 is built from 16 residues. The V gene lost 0 bases and the J gene lost 1 base, with 12 bases spanning the gap. From germline, CDR1 is SGHRS and CDR2 YFSETQ. The CDR3 region has the DNA TGCGCCAGCAGCTTGGGGTCGACACCTCGCACAGATACGCAGTATTTT. It yields the protein CASSLGSTPRTDTQYF. The variable domain in full, with the rest retrieved from reference TRBV5-1 and TRBJ2-3, is KAGVTQTPRYLIKTRGQQVTLSCSPISGHRSVSWYQQTPGQGLQFLFEYFSETQRNKGNFPGRFSGRQFSNSRSEMNVSTLELGDSALYLCASSLGSTPRTDTQYFGPGTRLTVL.

This clonotype was seen ten or more times. This rearrangement joins TRBV3-1 to TRBJ1-1; TRBD1 is a possible D gene (5 bases). CDR1 LGHDT and CDR2 YNNKEL come from the germline V gene (reference sequence). CDR3 length equals 16 residues. V was pared by 0 bases and J by 0 bases, with 11 bases between. The CDR3, as DNA: TGTGCCAGCAGCCAAGAGAGGGGTCAATTGAACACTGAAGCTTTCTTT. It specifies CASSQERGQLNTEAFF. The full variable domain, with the rest looked up from reference TRBV3-1 and TRBJ1-1, is DTAVSQTPKYLVTQMGNDKSIKCEQNLGHDTMYWYKQDSKKFLKIMFSYNNKELIINETVPNRFSPKSPDKAHLNLHINSLELGDSAVYFCASSQERGQLNTEAFFGQGTRLTVV.

This clonotype appeared many times. The chain combines TRBV7-6 with TRBJ2-1; 10 bases agree with TRBD2. Germline CDR1 is SGHVS and CDR2 is FNYEAQ. J was trimmed by 4 bases and V by 1 base; bases with no gene match: 1. This CDR3 comprises 15 residues. The CDR3 DNA follows: TGTGCCAGCAGCTTAGGGACTAGCGGATACAATGAGCAGTTCTTC. Amino acids: CASSLGTSGYNEQFF.

The chain couples TRBV5-1 to TRBJ2-5; the match to TRBD1 covers 8 bases. Per the germline V gene, CDR1 is SGHRS and CDR2 is YFSETQ. The ends lost 4 bases at V and 4 bases at J; junction bases unmatched: 6. The CDR3 loop spans 14 amino acids. The CDR3 sequence is CASSEWTGPETQYF. CDR3 DNA: TGCGCCAGCAGCGAGTGGACAGGGCCAGAGACCCAGTACTTC.

This clonotype was detected many times. Its ends do not fully match the called genes, so a read error is possible. J is TRBJ2-1 and V is TRBV28; D is perhaps TRBD1 or TRBD2 (5 bases each). Germline V lookup: CDR1 MDHEN, CDR2 SYDVKM. There are 15 residues in the CDR3. CDR3 loop: CASRLLGTEFNEQFF. The CDR3, as DNA: TGTGCCAGCAGATTATTGGGGACGGAGTTTAATGAGCAGTTCTTC.

This clonotype was counted a few times. The chain carries TRBV5-1 and TRBJ1-1; unclear D gene. Trimming shortened V by 4 bases and J by 6 bases, and 13 bases separated the two germline ends. There are 13 residues in the CDR3. Germline V lookup: CDR1 SGHRS, CDR2 YFSETQ. The CDR3 nucleotides read TGCGCCAGCAGCACCGGGTTCCGCCCTGAAGCTTTCTTT. Protein: CASSTGFRPEAFF.

In this sample, this clonotype turned up many times. The chain combines TRBV18 with TRBJ2-1; D not certain. Germline CDR1 and CDR2: KGHSH and LQKENI. Trimming took 1 base from V and 4 from J, leaving 11 bases between them. The CDR3 has 15 amino acids. The CDR3 spells CASSPRDSQYNEQFF. In nucleotides, the CDR3 is TGTGCCAGCTCACCACGAGACTCCCAATACAATGAGCAGTTCTTC.

The V call is TRBV18, the J call TRBJ2-7; D remains unclear. CDR1 and CDR2 from the germline V gene are KGHSH and LQKENI. The V end was cut by 0 bases, the J end by 6 bases, with 9 bases between. The CDR3 has 13 residues. Here the CDR3 DNA reads TGTGCCAGCTCACCACCGGACCGAGTCGAGCAGTACTTC. This gives the protein CASSPPDRVEQYF.

The chain joins TRBV6-1 to TRBJ1-1; 7 nucleotides agree with TRBD1. The CDR3 runs 14 residues. CDR1 is MNHNS and CDR2 is SASEGT in the germline V gene. The trim removed 4 bases at V and 5 bases at J, leaving 7 bases unmatched. CDR3 nucleotide sequence: TGTGCCAGCAGTGTAACACAGGGGCGAACTGAAGCTTTCTTT. This gives the protein CASSVTQGRTEAFF.

There are a few counts of this clonotype. V and J are TRBV29-1 and TRBJ2-1; no reliable D call. V lost 3 bases and J 3 bases, leaving 9 bases between the germline ends. Germline V CDR1 and CDR2: SQVTM, ANQGSEA. The CDR3 loop spans 13 amino acids. The chain's CDR3 is CSVDRSHYNEQFF. The CDR3 nucleotides read TGCAGCGTTGACAGGAGCCACTACAATGAGCAGTTCTTC.

This clonotype was seen a few times. The chain carries TRBV19 and TRBJ2-3, with 11 bases fitting TRBD2. Per germline, CDR1 LNHDA and CDR2 SQIVND (reference sequence). With 5 bases clipped from V and 1 base from J, the junction kept 5 bases outside the gene matches. The CDR3 sequence is 16 residues long. CDR3 loop: CASSPTSGARTDTQYF. CDR3 in DNA: TGTGCCAGTAGTCCGACTAGCGGGGCGCGCACAGATACGCAGTATTTT.

This chain uses TRBV5-1 with TRBJ2-7; D unclear. This CDR3 has 13 residues. Germline lookup yields CDR1 SGHRS and CDR2 YFSETQ. Trimming removed 0 bases at V and 2 bases at J, with 6 bases between. CDR3 sequence (DNA): TGCGCCAGCAGCTTGGATTTCGCCTACGAGCAGTACTTC. Its protein product is CASSLDFAYEQYF. The complete variable domain, with remaining parts taken from reference TRBV5-1 and TRBJ2-7, reads KAGVTQTPRYLIKTRGQQVTLSCSPISGHRSVSWYQQTPGQGLQFLFEYFSETQRNKGNFPGRFSGRQFSNSRSEMNVSTLELGDSALYLCASSLDFAYEQYFGPGTRLTVT.

This clonotype was observed a handful of times. The chain joins TRBV11-2 to TRBJ2-5, with D unclear. V dropped 5 bases and J dropped 2 bases, with 12 bases sitting between them. The CDR3 sequence is 14 residues long. The germline CDR1 and CDR2 sequences are SGHAT and FQNNGV. The CDR3 sequence: CASSVDLNQETQYF. For the CDR3, the DNA is TGTGCCAGCAGCGTCGACCTCAATCAAGAGACCCAGTACTTC. Full variable domain (outside the CDR3, taken from reference TRBV11-2 and TRBJ2-5): EAGVAQSPRYKIIEKRQSVAFWCNPISGHATLYWYQQILGQGPKLLIQFQNNGVVDDSQLPKDRFSAERLKGVDSTLKIQPAKLEDSAVYLCASSVDLNQETQYFGPGTRLLVL.

This clonotype was counted between two and nine times. This chain uses TRBV20-1 with TRBJ1-4, with 7 nucleotides matching TRBD1. CDR3 length equals 14 residues. Germline CDR1 is DFQATT and CDR2 is SNEGSKA (reference sequence). Trimming took 0 bases from V and 8 from J; bases not matched to a gene: 6. The CDR3 spells CSARDGQEREKLFF. The CDR3, as DNA: TGCAGTGCTAGAGATGGACAGGAGCGGGAAAAACTGTTTTTT.

This chain joins TRBV4-1 and TRBJ2-3; D may be TRBD1 or TRBD2 (5 bases each). V shed 5 bases and J shed 1 base, with 13 bases lying between them. CDR1 MGHRA and CDR2 YSYEKL come from the germline V gene. This CDR3 is 15 amino acids long. Written as DNA, the CDR3 is TGCGCCAGCAGCGCGAGGACGGGACGCACAGATACGCAGTATTTT. Encoded protein: CASSARTGRTDTQYF.

This clonotype came up many times. The chain joins TRBV14 to TRBJ2-7, with 7 bases matching TRBD2. Trimming took 6 bases from V and 2 from J; bases not matched to a gene: 10. This CDR3 comprises 15 residues. The germline V gene has CDR1 SGHDN and CDR2 FVKESK. The CDR3 bases are TGTGCCAGCAGTCCCAGCGGGACTCTAGCCTACGAGCAGTACTTC. Its protein is CASSPSGTLAYEQYF.

This chain connects TRBV4-1 to TRBJ2-5; TRBD1 matches at 9 bases. The CDR3 sequence is 15 residues long. V lost 4 bases, J lost 4 bases, and 7 bases stayed unmatched. CDR1 MGHRA and CDR2 YSYEKL come from the germline V gene. The CDR3 sequence is CASSLRTGDAETQYF. DNA of the CDR3: TGCGCCAGCAGCCTAAGGACAGGGGACGCAGAGACCCAGTACTTC.

The table lists this clonotype with a few counts. The chain links TRBV4-2 to TRBJ2-7, with D possibly matching TRBD1 (6 bases). The CDR3 consists of 16 residues. The V gene's germline CDR1 is LGHNA and CDR2 YNFKEQ. V was cut by 0 bases and J by 1 base, with 13 bases left in between. This CDR3 reads CASSQEGTRNSYEQYF. In nucleotides, the CDR3 is TGTGCCAGCAGCCAAGAAGGGACACGTAATTCCTACGAGCAGTACTTC.

This clonotype was counted a few times. The chain has TRBV29-1 and TRBJ2-1; D is possibly TRBD1 (6 bases). The CDR3 extends over 11 amino acids. The germline V and J ends were trimmed by 7 bases and 7 bases, with 11 bases remaining between them. Germline loops: CDR1 SQVTM, CDR2 ANQGSEA. The CDR3 region is CSALGGNEQFF. CDR3 nucleotides: TGCAGCGCCCTAGGGGGTAATGAGCAGTTCTTC.

This clonotype came up a few times. The V gene is TRBV3-1, the J gene TRBJ2-5; unclear D gene. CDR3 size: 14 residues. V lost 1 base and J lost 2, with 8 bases in between. Germline-derived CDR1 and CDR2 are LGHDT and YNNKEL (reference sequence). The CDR3 here is CASSQVSVQETQYF. CDR3 coding DNA: TGTGCCAGCAGCCAAGTGTCGGTACAAGAGACCCAGTACTTC.

This clonotype was seen a few times. The genes are TRBV6-1 and TRBJ2-5; D is unresolved. Germline CDR1 and CDR2: MNHNS and SASEGT. Trimming took off 7 bases at V and 2 bases at J, with 8 bases between the two ends. The CDR3 runs 12 residues. CDR3 sequence reads: CASNRLQETQYF. The CDR3 coding sequence is TGTGCCAGCAACAGATTGCAAGAGACCCAGTACTTC.

The CDR3 DNA follows: TGTGCCAGCTCTCCCTCGCAGGGAAGCTCTGGGGCCAACGTCCTGACTTTC. This translates into CASSPSQGSSGANVLTF. This rearrangement joins TRBV18 to TRBJ2-6; D is perhaps TRBD1 (5 bases). V was clipped by 6 bases and J by 0 bases, with 15 bases between them. The CDR3 contains 17 residues. CDR1 is KGHSH and CDR2 is LQKENI in the germline V gene. Filled out from reference TRBV18 and TRBJ2-6, the complete variable domain reads NAGVMQNPRHLVRRRGQEARLRCSPMKGHSHVYWYRQLPEEGLKFMVYLQKENIIDESGMPKERFSAEFPKEGPSILRIQQVVRGDSAAYFCASSPSQGSSGANVLTFGAGSRLTVL.